These 9 T cell receptor beta chains share one sample of origin, sequenced in a study of blood T cell repertoires in COVID-19. Repertoires were generated with immunoSEQ multiplex PCR, while TCRdb's copy carries only in-frame clones and drops some. This sample has 150,000 or so clones, with over 60% found just once. The sample consisted of peripheral blood. These receptors came from a man older than 75 with acute or convalescent COVID-19.

The V gene is TRBV11-1, the J gene TRBJ2-2, with D possibly being TRBD1 (6 bases). V lost 5 bases, J lost 4 bases, and 17 bases lay in between. Germline V gene data show CDR1 as SGHAT and CDR2 as FQDESV (reference sequence). The CDR3 is made up of 16 amino acids. The CDR3 DNA reads TGTGCCAGCAGCCCCCGAAAGGGGACACCCACCGGGGAGCTGTTTTTT. Its protein is CASSPRKGTPTGELFF.

This clone showed up just once. The chain is built from TRBV18 and TRBJ1-1; D is ambiguous. This CDR3 comprises 17 residues. V was clipped by 0 bases and J by 5 bases, with 19 bases between them. Germline values: CDR1 KGHSH, CDR2 LQKENI. In nucleotides, the CDR3 is TGTGCCAGCTCACCACCATTGGTCCCACCGGGGTCAACTGAAGCTTTCTTT. Translated, it gives CASSPPLVPPGSTEAFF.

V is TRBV28 and J is TRBJ1-1; 7 bases agree with TRBD1. Germline lookup yields CDR1 MDHEN and CDR2 SYDVKM. The CDR3 runs 15 residues. After removal of 3 bases from V and 1 base from J, the junction contained 5 bases not matched to a gene. CDR3 sequence (DNA): TGTGCCAGCAGTTTCCCTGGGACAGAGAACACTGAAGCTTTCTTT. Translated, it gives CASSFPGTENTEAFF.

The rearrangement links TRBV5-1 to TRBJ2-5; TRBD1 matches 7 bases. This CDR3 spans 13 amino acids. Germline CDR1 SGHRS, CDR2 YFSETQ. V was pared by 2 bases and J by 3 bases, with 1 base of the junction left unmatched. For the CDR3, the DNA is TGCGCCAGCAGCTTCCAGGGGGAAGAGACCCAGTACTTC. Translation gives CASSFQGEETQYF.

V is TRBV19 and J is TRBJ2-5, with D uncertain. Germline V lookup: CDR1 LNHDA, CDR2 SQIVND (reference sequence). CDR3 size: 12 residues. The germline V and J ends were trimmed by 8 bases and 5 bases, with 12 bases remaining between them. The CDR3 region has the DNA TGTGCCAGTTCTCCAACCGGGGAGACCCAGTACTTC. Translation: CASSPTGETQYF.

This rearrangement joins TRBV10-2 to TRBJ2-1, with 9 bases fitting TRBD1. This CDR3 contains 12 residues. The V and J ends lost 7 bases and 8 bases, in that order; junction bases with no gene match: 3. In germline, CDR1 is WSHSY, CDR2 SAAADI. The CDR3 loop reads CASKDRGDEQFF. CDR3 bases: TGCGCCAGCAAGGACAGGGGAGATGAGCAGTTCTTC.

This clone was counted once. The rearrangement joins TRBV19 to TRBJ1-2; 11 bases are a match to TRBD1. The CDR3 runs to 17 residues. The germline gives CDR1 LNHDA, CDR2 SQIVND (reference sequence). V lost 7 bases and J lost 4; bases outside the gene matches: 14. CDR3 coding DNA: TGTGCCAGTACCCTACGAACCGGGACAGGGGGTTTCTATGGCTACACCTTC. As protein: CASTLRTGTGGFYGYTF.

This clone was recorded a few times. The rearrangement links TRBV11-3 to TRBJ2-1, with 7 nucleotides matching TRBD1. CDR1 and CDR2 (germline): SGHNT, YENEEA. The V and J ends lost 5 bases and 6 bases, in that order; junction bases with no gene match: 4. The CDR3 length is 13 residues. CDR3 region: CASSTDRINEQFF. The DNA for the CDR3 is TGTGCCAGCAGCACGGACAGGATCAATGAGCAGTTCTTC.

The chain carries TRBV5-6 and TRBJ1-1; D uncertain. This CDR3 is built from 14 residues. The V and J ends lost 1 base and 3 bases respectively, with 10 bases between them. CDR1 is SGHDT, CDR2 YYEEEE, per germline. Here the CDR3 reads CASSLLWRDTEAFF. The CDR3 nucleotides read TGTGCCAGCAGCTTGTTGTGGCGGGACACTGAAGCTTTCTTT.